These T cell receptor beta chains were read from a single sample in a study of type 1 and type 2 diabetes patients. From the multiplex PCR reads, TCRdb called clonotypes with MiXCR, one entry per CDR3 protein. There are more than 250,000 distinct CDR3 sequences in the sample; around 47% occur only once, and approximately 13% lies in the top ten. Sequenced sample: peripheral blood mononuclear cells (PBMCs). These receptors all stem from a man aged 18 to 30 with type 2 diabetes. Both conserved end residues are trimmed from each CDR3. The order of the fields is J gene, V gene, CDR3 protein.

j_gene: TRBJ2-3; v_gene: TRBV7-3; CDR3aa: ASSLMASVVEGPTDTQY
j_gene: TRBJ2-7; v_gene: TRBV15; CDR3aa: ATSRDHEQY
j_gene: TRBJ2-7; v_gene: TRBV5-1; CDR3aa: ASSRTSGRNGEQY
j_gene: TRBJ2-2; v_gene: TRBV5-1; CDR3aa: ASSLVGGGPNTGELF
j_gene: TRBJ1-1; v_gene: TRBV6-5; CDR3aa: ASSYLMNTEAF
j_gene: TRBJ1-2; v_gene: TRBV13; CDR3aa: ASSPNRGANYGYT
j_gene: TRBJ2-5; v_gene: TRBV7-6; CDR3aa: ASSLPGEETQY
j_gene: TRBJ1-5; v_gene: TRBV6-2/TRBV6-3; CDR3aa: ASSSTGLSNQPQH
j_gene: TRBJ2-5; v_gene: TRBV7-3; CDR3aa: ASSLYGEETQY
j_gene: TRBJ2-3; v_gene: TRBV30; CDR3aa: AWSVWRGTDTQY
j_gene: TRBJ2-6; v_gene: TRBV18; CDR3aa: ASSPASGANVLT
j_gene: TRBJ2-3; v_gene: TRBV6-1; CDR3aa: AIREGSTTDTQY
j_gene: TRBJ2-7; v_gene: TRBV9; CDR3aa: ASSPRDRVEHEQY
j_gene: TRBJ2-3; v_gene: TRBV3-1; CDR3aa: ASSQDRGLSTDTQY
j_gene: TRBJ2-7; v_gene: TRBV7-3; CDR3aa: ASSPGGPGEQY
j_gene: TRBJ1-2; v_gene: TRBV19; CDR3aa: ASSAPWTELAYGYT
j_gene: TRBJ2-2; v_gene: TRBV15; CDR3aa: AASTLPGSAIRYTGELF
j_gene: TRBJ2-7; v_gene: TRBV27; CDR3aa: ASSALGSPSYGQY
j_gene: TRBJ1-1; v_gene: TRBV12-3/TRBV12-4; CDR3aa: ASKPTGGDTEAF
j_gene: TRBJ1-2; v_gene: TRBV29-1; CDR3aa: SVTDRGWNYGYT
j_gene: TRBJ2-5; v_gene: TRBV15; CDR3aa: ATSAPDRESLRETQY
j_gene: TRBJ1-2; v_gene: TRBV19; CDR3aa: ASSIGGQQGSYGYT
j_gene: TRBJ1-1; v_gene: TRBV6-5; CDR3aa: ASSESRKPTGTNTEAF
j_gene: TRBJ2-3; v_gene: TRBV10-3; CDR3aa: AISPHVPSSADTQY
j_gene: TRBJ1-2; v_gene: TRBV28; CDR3aa: ASKPGRRHGYT
j_gene: TRBJ2-5; v_gene: TRBV29-1; CDR3aa: SDDRGLDETQY
j_gene: TRBJ2-7; v_gene: TRBV20-1; CDR3aa: SASSGSWGQSGGYEQY
j_gene: TRBJ1-6; v_gene: TRBV7-2; CDR3aa: ASSQDRTGSYSPLH
j_gene: TRBJ1-4; v_gene: TRBV4-3; CDR3aa: ASSQDSGEKLF
j_gene: TRBJ1-1; v_gene: TRBV20-1; CDR3aa: SARVGAGRYTEAF
j_gene: TRBJ2-1; v_gene: TRBV6-2/TRBV6-3; CDR3aa: ASRSHPTSGGANEQF
j_gene: TRBJ2-4; v_gene: TRBV7-2; CDR3aa: ASSLGGIEGNIQY
j_gene: TRBJ1-2; v_gene: TRBV10-3; CDR3aa: AISERGGYGYT
j_gene: TRBJ2-5; v_gene: TRBV24-1; CDR3aa: ATSATGNRGEGETQY
j_gene: TRBJ2-5; v_gene: TRBV20-1; CDR3aa: SALGQVLETQY
j_gene: TRBJ1-2; v_gene: TRBV19; CDR3aa: ASSTLRESNYGYT
j_gene: TRBJ2-5; v_gene: TRBV3-1; CDR3aa: ASSQPRQEETQY
j_gene: TRBJ2-1; v_gene: TRBV7-2; CDR3aa: ASSPRGSWNNEQF
j_gene: TRBJ1-1; v_gene: TRBV19; CDR3aa: ASRTGPNTEAF
j_gene: TRBJ2-1; v_gene: TRBV9; CDR3aa: ASSGPSGKTYNEQF
j_gene: TRBJ2-7; v_gene: TRBV15; CDR3aa: ATSRGGQGDYEQY
j_gene: TRBJ2-1; v_gene: TRBV6-1; CDR3aa: ASSQNLVWGFNEQF
j_gene: TRBJ2-7; v_gene: TRBV7-6; CDR3aa: ASSLRGVYEQY
j_gene: TRBJ2-7; v_gene: TRBV29-1; CDR3aa: SVRTGGNEQY
j_gene: TRBJ1-1; v_gene: TRBV4-1; CDR3aa: ASSEQVGGTEAF
j_gene: TRBJ2-1; v_gene: TRBV7-2; CDR3aa: ASSLSTGLAGYNEQF
j_gene: TRBJ1-1; v_gene: TRBV9; CDR3aa: ASSVAPNRGTEAF
j_gene: TRBJ2-2; v_gene: TRBV14; CDR3aa: ANNPSTGELF